A selection of T cell receptor beta chains follows, all from one sample in a study of vaccination and CD4 T cells after COVID-19. TCRdb used MiXCR to reprocess the PCR reads, holding one entry per CDR3 protein. The sample holds under 25,000 distinct CDR3 sequences, around four fifths seen once. Antigens of these TCRs are unknown. Sample: CD4+ T cells from blood, cultured in vitro, taken after SARS-CoV-2 vaccination. These receptors came from a human donor who received a COVID-19 vaccine. Both conserved end residues are part of each CDR3. The D gene is left open where the match is weak. Only some rows state a clone size, as once, few, many or a class for expanded clones.

D gene | J gene | CDR3 length | V gene | clone size | CDR3 protein | CDR3 DNA
TRBD1 | TRBJ1-2 | 13 | TRBV7-9 | NA | CASSLEGGVGYTF | TGTGCCAGCAGCTTAGAAGGGGGCGTAGGCTACACCTTC
NA | TRBJ1-2 | 13 | TRBV10-1 | few | CASSESRGSGYTF | TGCGCCAGCAGTGAGTCGAGGGGGTCGGGCTACACCTTC
TRBD1 | TRBJ1-2 | 14 | TRBV25-1 | few | CASSRTGGVSGYTF | TGTGCCAGCAGTAGAACAGGGGGGGTTAGTGGCTACACCTTC
NA | TRBJ2-2 | 17 | TRBV20-1 | NA | CSARDLRTPTTSGELFF | TGCAGTGCTAGAGACTTGAGAACCCCAACGACCTCCGGGGAGCTGTTTTTT
TRBD1 | TRBJ2-2 | 17 | TRBV19 | NA | CASSPETGGGVGGELFF | TGTGCCAGTAGCCCAGAGACAGGGGGCGGTGTTGGCGGGGAGCTGTTTTTT
NA | TRBJ1-2 | 13 | TRBV25-1 | few | CASSVEEGYGYTF | TGTGCCAGCAGTGTTGAGGAGGGCTATGGCTACACCTTC
NA | TRBJ1-1 | 12 | TRBV7-6 | NA | CASSLVGSEAFF | TGTGCCAGCAGCTTAGTGGGATCTGAAGCTTTCTTT
TRBD1 | TRBJ1-2 | 14 | TRBV6-2/TRBV6-3 | NA | CASRPTGDYYGYTF | TGTGCCAGCAGGCCCACAGGGGACTACTATGGCTACACCTTC
NA | TRBJ1-3 | 19 | TRBV21-1 | NA | CASSEVNPYRGPSGNTIYF | TGTGCCAGCAGCGAAGTTAATCCCTATAGGGGGCCCTCTGGAAACACCATATATTTT
NA | TRBJ2-5 | 14 | TRBV12-5 | NA | CASGTRDSQETQYF | TGTGCTAGTGGTACGCGGGACTCCCAAGAGACCCAGTACTTC
NA | TRBJ1-6 | 13 | TRBV6-1 | once | CASSEARVSPLHF | TGTGCCAGCAGTGAAGCTCGAGTTTCACCCCTCCACTTT
NA | TRBJ1-6 | 14 | TRBV24-1 | NA | CASRGNPYNSPLHF | TGTGCCAGCAGGGGAAACCCTTATAATTCACCCCTCCACTTT
NA | TRBJ2-3 | 11 | TRBV4-2 | NA | CASSHSDTQYF | TGTGCCAGCAGCCATTCCGATACGCAGTATTTT
NA | TRBJ1-3 | 12 | TRBV6-1 | NA | CASRSSGNTIYF | TGTGCCAGCAGGAGCTCTGGAAACACCATATATTTT
TRBD1 | TRBJ2-4 | 19 | TRBV2 | NA | CASSPPGTGGNSAKNIQYF | TGTGCCAGCAGCCCTCCTGGGACAGGGGGCAATTCGGCCAAAAACATTCAGTACTTC
NA | TRBJ2-1 | 13 | TRBV24-1 | NA | CATSDFRRNEQFF | TGTGCCACCAGTGATTTCCGCAGAAATGAGCAGTTCTTC
NA | TRBJ1-1 | 15 | TRBV6-1 | NA | CASSRGAIKGGEAFF | TGTGCCAGCAGCCGCGGAGCAATAAAAGGGGGGGAAGCTTTCTTT
TRBD2 | TRBJ2-1 | 14 | TRBV2 | NA | CATKMVLAGHEQFF | TGTGCCACCAAAATGGTGCTAGCGGGGCATGAGCAGTTCTTC
TRBD2 | TRBJ2-5 | 15 | TRBV6-5 | NA | CASSYSSGGQGTQYF | TGTGCCAGCAGTTACTCCAGCGGGGGGCAGGGGACCCAGTACTTC
NA | TRBJ1-2 | 15 | TRBV11-2 | NA | CASSLAPMPTYGYTF | TGTGCCAGCAGCTTAGCTCCCATGCCGACCTATGGCTACACCTTC
NA | TRBJ1-2 | 12 | TRBV29-1 | NA | CSVREGDYGYTF | TGCAGCGTTCGGGAGGGGGACTATGGCTACACCTTC
NA | TRBJ2-5 | 11 | TRBV25-1 | once | CASSAGETQYF | TGTGCCAGCAGTGCAGGGGAGACCCAGTACTTC
TRBD1 | TRBJ2-5 | 13 | TRBV7-4 | NA | CASSVQGRGTQYF | TGTGCCAGCAGCGTACAGGGGCGCGGGACCCAGTACTTC
NA | TRBJ2-4 | 19 | TRBV7-3 | NA | CASSPRDGGGVEAKNIQYF | TGTGCCAGCAGCCCCCGTGACGGGGGTGGCGTTGAAGCCAAAAACATTCAGTACTTC
NA | TRBJ2-7 | 13 | TRBV12-3/TRBV12-4 | NA | CASSPQQGYEQYF | TGTGCCAGCAGTCCGCAACAGGGCTACGAGCAGTACTTC
TRBD1 | TRBJ1-2 | 14 | TRBV20-1 | NA | CSATTGRGDYGYTF | TGCAGTGCTACGACAGGGCGGGGAGACTATGGCTACACCTTC
NA | TRBJ1-1 | 15 | TRBV7-8 | NA | CASSTSRIPNTEAFF | TGTGCCAGCAGCACCTCACGGATACCGAACACTGAAGCTTTCTTT
NA | TRBJ1-5 | 13 | TRBV7-2 | NA | CASSLELGQPQHF | TGTGCCAGCAGCTTAGAATTGGGGCAGCCCCAGCATTTT
NA | TRBJ1-2 | 13 | TRBV2 | NA | CASKGQTNYGYTF | TGTGCCAGCAAAGGACAGACTAACTATGGCTACACCTTC
NA | TRBJ2-5 | 13 | TRBV11-3 | NA | CASSTLAEETQYF | TGTGCCAGCAGCACCTTAGCGGAAGAGACCCAGTACTTC
NA | TRBJ2-2 | 15 | TRBV30 | once | CAWSVGYESAGELFF | TGTGCCTGGAGTGTAGGATACGAATCCGCCGGGGAGCTGTTTTTT
TRBD2 | TRBJ2-5 | 16 | TRBV20-1 | NA | CSANKGLAGDQETQYF | TGCAGTGCCAACAAGGGACTAGCGGGAGACCAAGAGACCCAGTACTTC
NA | TRBJ2-3 | 15 | TRBV5-1 | NA | CASRPYWGDTDTQYF | TGCGCCAGCAGACCGTATTGGGGGGACACAGATACGCAGTATTTT
TRBD1 | TRBJ1-1 | 14 | TRBV6-1 | NA | CASSRRGVNTEAFF | TGTGCCAGCAGCCGCAGGGGGGTTAACACTGAAGCTTTCTTT
NA | TRBJ1-1 | 13 | TRBV6-5 | once | CASSYQQSFEAFF | TGTGCCAGCAGTTACCAGCAGTCTTTTGAAGCTTTCTTT
NA | TRBJ2-5 | 13 | TRBV6-1 | NA | CASRRLPRETQYF | TGTGCCAGCAGGAGATTACCCCGGGAGACCCAGTACTTC
NA | TRBJ2-1 | 14 | TRBV10-1 | NA | CASSESMGGNEQFF | TGCGCCAGCAGTGAGTCGATGGGCGGCAATGAGCAGTTCTTC
NA | TRBJ2-5 | 16 | TRBV6-1 | NA | CASSEDSAVNRETQYF | TGTGCCAGCAGTGAAGATTCTGCAGTCAATAGGGAGACCCAGTACTTC
NA | TRBJ2-3 | 12 | TRBV20-1 | NA | CSGASGTDTQYF | TGCAGTGGGGCCTCAGGCACAGATACGCAGTATTTT
NA | TRBJ1-2 | 17 | TRBV27 | few | CASSLTYGELRAAGYTF | TGTGCCAGCAGTTTAACCTACGGGGAGCTACGAGCTGCTGGCTACACCTTC
NA | TRBJ1-1 | 13 | TRBV12-3/TRBV12-4 | NA | CASSLDMGTEAFF | TGTGCCAGCAGTTTGGACATGGGGACTGAAGCTTTCTTT
NA | TRBJ1-5 | 13 | TRBV6-1 | NA | CASILQGDQPQHF | TGTGCCAGCATCTTACAGGGCGATCAGCCCCAGCATTTT
NA | TRBJ1-5 | 14 | TRBV10-3 | few | CAISEGGNNQPQHF | TGTGCCATCAGTGAGGGCGGGAACAATCAGCCCCAGCATTTT
NA | TRBJ1-5 | 15 | TRBV20-1 | NA | CSASDRPEGNQPQHF | TGCAGTGCTAGCGACAGGCCGGAGGGCAATCAGCCCCAGCATTTT
NA | TRBJ1-2 | 14 | TRBV7-8 | once | CASSRGSGNYGYTF | TGTGCCAGCAGCCGAGGGTCGGGAAACTATGGCTACACCTTC
NA | TRBJ1-2 | 16 | TRBV3-1 | NA | CASSQEENSRYGGYTF | TGTGCCAGCAGCCAAGAGGAAAACAGCCGCTATGGTGGCTACACCTTC
NA | TRBJ2-2 | 13 | TRBV20-1 | NA | CSARRVNTGELFF | TGCAGTGCTAGAAGGGTGAACACCGGGGAGCTGTTTTTT